Here is one T cell receptor beta chain with its context. Terminally differentiated effector memory CD45RA+ cells were excluded by CCR7 positive selection of CD45RO-negative cells. These data come from a study of shared clonotypes between healthy human individuals. The J segment lost 2 bases and the V segment lost 1 base, leaving 4 bases of the junction unmatched. This CDR3 is built from 15 residues. Germline CDR1 reads SEHNR; CDR2 reads FQNEAQ (reference sequence). Some clones are missing from TCRdb's copy, which holds only in-frame ones; the method was immunoSEQ multiplex PCR. The data show more than 550,000 clones, with roughly 94% seen just once and about 24% held by the top ten.

Sequencing was done on a sample of naive CD8+ T cells sorted from blood. The chain joins TRBV7-9 to TRBJ1-2, with TRBD1 matching over 7 bases. This clonotype was obtained from a man between 25 and 39 years old in good health. In DNA form, the CDR3 reads TGTGCCAGCAGCTTAGTCGTCAGGGGGAACTATGGCTACACCTTC. This translates into CASSLVVRGNYGYTF.